Listed below are T cell receptor beta chains from one sample, sequenced in a study of blood T cells in healthy people across ages. TCRdb re-analysed the 5' RACE reads in MiXCR, keeping a single row per CDR3 protein. The sample carries some 1.8 million distinct CDR3 sequences, around 42% recorded once. Sequencing input: blood. All receptors come from a human donor in good health. Both conserved end residues are part of each CDR3. D genes are given only for firm matches. Size is stated for part of the rows, as once, few or many counts, or as a class when the clone is expanded.

CDR3aa: CASSVEGQSGANVLTF
CDR3nt: TGTGCCAGCAGCGTAGAAGGACAGTCTGGGGCCAACGTCCTGACTTTC
d_gene: .
v_gene: TRBV9
abundance: .
j_gene: TRBJ2-6

CDR3aa: CSADVRGLTYEQYF
CDR3nt: TGCAGTGCTGACGTCAGGGGGCTGACCTACGAGCAGTACTTC
d_gene: TRBD1
v_gene: TRBV20-1
abundance: few
j_gene: TRBJ2-7

CDR3aa: CSARSTSQETQYF
CDR3nt: TGCAGTGCTAGATCCACCTCCCAAGAGACCCAGTACTTC
d_gene: .
v_gene: TRBV20-1
abundance: .
j_gene: TRBJ2-5

CDR3aa: CASSLGMTVQETQYF
CDR3nt: TGCGCCAGCAGCCTAGGGATGACAGTACAAGAGACCCAGTACTTC
d_gene: .
v_gene: TRBV4-3
abundance: few
j_gene: TRBJ2-5

CDR3aa: CSVEGRGGYNEQFF
CDR3nt: TGCAGCGTTGAAGGGAGGGGGGGGTACAATGAGCAGTTCTTC
d_gene: .
v_gene: TRBV29-1
abundance: few
j_gene: TRBJ2-1

CDR3aa: CSASLLAGPLYEQYF
CDR3nt: TGCAGTGCTAGCCTCCTAGCGGGGCCCCTCTACGAGCAGTACTTC
d_gene: TRBD2
v_gene: TRBV20-1
abundance: .
j_gene: TRBJ2-7

CDR3aa: CASSPAPGGYTF
CDR3nt: TGTGCCAGCTCACCAGCGCCGGGCGGCTACACCTTC
d_gene: .
v_gene: TRBV18
abundance: .
j_gene: TRBJ1-2

CDR3aa: CSARDPRTSNYGYTF
CDR3nt: TGCAGTGCTAGAGATCCGCGGACGTCTAACTATGGCTACACCTTC
d_gene: .
v_gene: TRBV20-1
abundance: .
j_gene: TRBJ1-2

CDR3aa: CSATTGGDYGYTF
CDR3nt: TGCAGCGCCACGACAGGGGGCGACTATGGCTACACCTTC
d_gene: TRBD1
v_gene: TRBV29-1
abundance: few
j_gene: TRBJ1-2

CDR3aa: CASSGGGQPPNQPQHF
CDR3nt: TGTGCCAGTAGCGGAGGCGGACAGCCACCTAATCAGCCCCAGCATTTT
d_gene: .
v_gene: TRBV13
abundance: few
j_gene: TRBJ1-5

CDR3aa: CASSQLGDAQYF
CDR3nt: TGTGCCAGCAGCCAGTTAGGGGATGCCCAGTACTTC
d_gene: .
v_gene: TRBV4-2
abundance: .
j_gene: TRBJ2-5

CDR3aa: CASSPSRGTGIDTQYF
CDR3nt: TGTGCCAGCAGTCCGTCCAGAGGGACAGGGATTGATACGCAGTATTTT
d_gene: TRBD1
v_gene: TRBV6-2/TRBV6-3
abundance: .
j_gene: TRBJ2-3

CDR3aa: CASSATGVGETQYF
CDR3nt: TGTGCCAGCAGCGCCACAGGGGTTGGAGAGACCCAGTACTTC
d_gene: TRBD1
v_gene: TRBV9
abundance: .
j_gene: TRBJ2-5

CDR3aa: CASSRTEGDTEAFF
CDR3nt: TGTGCCAGCAGTCGGACCGAGGGGGACACTGAAGCTTTCTTT
d_gene: .
v_gene: TRBV7-3
abundance: .
j_gene: TRBJ1-1

CDR3aa: CASSLLLLSSGYEQYF
CDR3nt: TGTGCCAGCAGCTTATTATTGTTGAGTAGCGGCTACGAGCAGTACTTC
d_gene: .
v_gene: TRBV7-2
abundance: few
j_gene: TRBJ2-7

CDR3aa: CAGSFRTSGGAGETQYF
CDR3nt: TGTGCCGGCAGCTTTAGGACTAGCGGGGGGGCTGGAGAGACCCAGTACTTC
d_gene: TRBD2
v_gene: TRBV7-2
abundance: .
j_gene: TRBJ2-5

CDR3aa: CASSQEAPISPQQGQPQHF
CDR3nt: TGCGCCAGCAGCCAAGAGGCCCCGATCTCACCGCAACAGGGGCAGCCCCAGCATTTT
d_gene: TRBD1
v_gene: TRBV4-3
abundance: .
j_gene: TRBJ1-5

CDR3aa: CASSPRLDSNTEAFF
CDR3nt: TGTGCCAGCTCACCTAGGTTAGATTCGAACACTGAAGCTTTCTTT
d_gene: .
v_gene: TRBV18
abundance: few
j_gene: TRBJ1-1

CDR3aa: CSGWSDYGYTF
CDR3nt: TGCAGCGGGTGGTCCGACTATGGCTACACCTTC
d_gene: .
v_gene: TRBV20-1
abundance: .
j_gene: TRBJ1-2

CDR3aa: CASRKGEQYF
CDR3nt: TGTGCCAGCAGAAAGGGTGAGCAGTACTTC
d_gene: .
v_gene: TRBV6-1
abundance: .
j_gene: TRBJ2-7

CDR3aa: CSARAGYTEAFF
CDR3nt: TGCAGTGCTAGAGCCGGGTACACTGAAGCTTTCTTT
d_gene: .
v_gene: TRBV20-1
abundance: .
j_gene: TRBJ1-1

CDR3aa: CASSPEWTSDGYTF
CDR3nt: TGTGCCAGCAGCCCCGAATGGACATCGGATGGCTACACCTTC
d_gene: .
v_gene: TRBV7-8
abundance: .
j_gene: TRBJ1-2

CDR3aa: CASSPDLRGEQYF
CDR3nt: TGTGCCAGCAGCCCCGACTTGAGGGGCGAGCAGTACTTC
d_gene: .
v_gene: TRBV3-1
abundance: once
j_gene: TRBJ2-7

CDR3aa: CASSHVSGGLNEQFF
CDR3nt: TGCGCCAGCAGCCACGTTAGCGGGGGCCTCAATGAGCAGTTCTTC
d_gene: TRBD2
v_gene: TRBV4-1
abundance: .
j_gene: TRBJ2-1

CDR3aa: CASSPTAEFDTQYF
CDR3nt: TGTGCCAGCAGTCCCACCGCGGAGTTTGATACGCAGTATTTT
d_gene: .
v_gene: TRBV6-5
abundance: few
j_gene: TRBJ2-3

CDR3aa: CASSLRGGVGETQYF
CDR3nt: TGTGCCAGCAGCTTAAGGGGGGGAGTGGGAGAGACCCAGTACTTC
d_gene: TRBD2
v_gene: TRBV7-3
abundance: few
j_gene: TRBJ2-5

CDR3aa: CSGVPGLAGVERYF
CDR3nt: TGCAGTGGAGTTCCGGGACTAGCGGGGGTTGAGCGGTACTTC
d_gene: TRBD2
v_gene: TRBV20-1
abundance: .
j_gene: TRBJ2-4

CDR3aa: CASSQARDSVFYGYTF
CDR3nt: TGTGCCAGCAGCCAAGCTCGGGACAGTGTCTTCTATGGCTACACCTTC
d_gene: TRBD1
v_gene: TRBV28
abundance: .
j_gene: TRBJ1-2

CDR3aa: CSARALGRTDTQYF
CDR3nt: TGCAGTGCTAGGGCCCTCGGGCGCACAGATACGCAGTATTTT
d_gene: .
v_gene: TRBV20-1
abundance: few
j_gene: TRBJ2-3

CDR3aa: CASGLVYRPPEPYEQYF
CDR3nt: TGTGCTAGTGGTTTGGTTTACAGGCCTCCGGAACCCTACGAGCAGTACTTC
d_gene: .
v_gene: TRBV12-5
abundance: .
j_gene: TRBJ2-7

CDR3aa: CASAWPLAGANEQFF
CDR3nt: TGTGCCAGCGCCTGGCCCCTAGCGGGAGCCAATGAGCAGTTCTTC
d_gene: TRBD2
v_gene: TRBV2
abundance: .
j_gene: TRBJ2-1

CDR3aa: CASSKRKYRGRTQETQYF
CDR3nt: TGTGCCAGCAGCAAAAGAAAATATCGGGGACGCACGCAAGAGACCCAGTACTTC
d_gene: .
v_gene: TRBV21-1
abundance: once
j_gene: TRBJ2-5

CDR3aa: CASSQGGVANYGYTF
CDR3nt: TGTGCCAGCAGTCAAGGGGGGGTGGCTAACTATGGCTACACCTTC
d_gene: .
v_gene: TRBV12-3/TRBV12-4
abundance: .
j_gene: TRBJ1-2

CDR3aa: CAISTRNELNYGYTF
CDR3nt: TGTGCCATCAGTACAAGGAATGAACTTAACTATGGCTACACCTTC
d_gene: .
v_gene: TRBV10-3
abundance: few
j_gene: TRBJ1-2

CDR3aa: CASKSEGQKTEAFF
CDR3nt: TGCGCCAGCAAATCGGAGGGGCAGAAAACTGAAGCTTTCTTT
d_gene: .
v_gene: TRBV5-1
abundance: .
j_gene: TRBJ1-1

CDR3aa: CSARDFLAGPDTDTQYF
CDR3nt: TGCAGTGCTAGAGATTTCCTAGCGGGGCCTGACACAGATACGCAGTATTTT
d_gene: TRBD2
v_gene: TRBV20-1
abundance: many
j_gene: TRBJ2-3

CDR3aa: CASSETGEGYNEQFF
CDR3nt: TGTGCCAGCAGTGAGACAGGGGAGGGATACAATGAGCAGTTCTTC
d_gene: .
v_gene: TRBV12-3/TRBV12-4
abundance: .
j_gene: TRBJ2-1

CDR3aa: CASSQDREVGAFF
CDR3nt: TGCGCCAGCAGCCAAGATCGGGAGGTTGGAGCTTTCTTT
d_gene: .
v_gene: TRBV4-3
abundance: .
j_gene: TRBJ1-1

CDR3aa: CSVKPGHGRYEQYF
CDR3nt: TGCAGCGTTAAACCGGGACACGGAAGATACGAGCAGTACTTC
d_gene: .
v_gene: TRBV29-1
abundance: few
j_gene: TRBJ2-7

CDR3aa: CASSDPGPSSGANVLTF
CDR3nt: TGTGCCAGCAGTGATCCGGGACCCTCCTCTGGGGCCAACGTCCTGACTTTC
d_gene: .
v_gene: TRBV6-2/TRBV6-3
abundance: .
j_gene: TRBJ2-6

CDR3aa: CASSYDPGEQYF
CDR3nt: TGTGCCAGCAGTTACGATCCCGGCGAGCAGTACTTC
d_gene: .
v_gene: TRBV6-2/TRBV6-3
abundance: few
j_gene: TRBJ2-7

CDR3aa: CASSLLWVTSGEQFF
CDR3nt: TGCGCCAGCAGCTTGCTCTGGGTAACTAGCGGGGAGCAGTTCTTC
d_gene: TRBD2
v_gene: TRBV4-1
abundance: .
j_gene: TRBJ2-1

CDR3aa: CASSLTGRATEQYF
CDR3nt: TGTGCCAGCAGCTTAACCGGCAGGGCGACCGAGCAGTACTTC
d_gene: .
v_gene: TRBV7-8
abundance: few
j_gene: TRBJ2-7

CDR3aa: CASSYKTSYGYTF
CDR3nt: TGTGCCAGCAGTTATAAGACGAGCTATGGCTACACCTTC
d_gene: .
v_gene: TRBV6-2/TRBV6-3
abundance: few
j_gene: TRBJ1-2

CDR3aa: CASLHPGRGQGYRTYEQYF
CDR3nt: TGTGCCAGCCTCCATCCAGGTAGGGGGCAGGGATATAGGACCTACGAGCAGTACTTC
d_gene: TRBD1
v_gene: TRBV28
abundance: .
j_gene: TRBJ2-7

CDR3aa: CASSLAEGAGNIQYF
CDR3nt: TGTGCCAGCAGCTTAGCCGAGGGGGCGGGGAACATTCAGTACTTC
d_gene: .
v_gene: TRBV7-2
abundance: .
j_gene: TRBJ2-4

CDR3aa: CASSFNRGGYTF
CDR3nt: TGTGCCAGCAGTTTCAACAGGGGTGGCTACACCTTC
d_gene: TRBD1
v_gene: TRBV12-3/TRBV12-4
abundance: .
j_gene: TRBJ1-2

CDR3aa: CASTLDRVGGKLFF
CDR3nt: TGTGCCAGCACTCTAGACAGGGTGGGGGGAAAACTGTTTTTT
d_gene: TRBD1
v_gene: TRBV28
abundance: .
j_gene: TRBJ1-4

CDR3aa: CASNLMPPGRVSEAFF
CDR3nt: TGTGCCAGCAACCTTATGCCCCCAGGCAGGGTCTCTGAAGCTTTCTTT
d_gene: .
v_gene: TRBV6-5
abundance: .
j_gene: TRBJ1-1

CDR3aa: CASSSHRRGYGYTF
CDR3nt: TGTGCCAGCAGCTCACATCGACGGGGCTATGGCTACACCTTC
d_gene: .
v_gene: TRBV28
abundance: few
j_gene: TRBJ1-2